Each of the 3 T cell receptor beta chains below was sequenced from the same sample in a study of tumor-infiltrating lymphocytes in primary liver carcinoma. Scientists recovered RNA and DNA together from around 18-30 mg of unsorted bulk tissue. Constant-region priming of around 500 ng total RNA yielded TCR beta cDNA. Researchers made the TCR beta libraries by running three nested multiplex PCR rounds with slightly modified ARM-PCR. In the first two PCR rounds, TRBV1-TRBV30 forward primers were paired with a C-beta reverse primer, and each round lasted approximately 9 cycles. TCRdb reanalysed the multiplex PCR reads using MiXCR and keeps one entry per CDR3 protein. The sample has about 64,000 distinct CDR3 sequences, roughly two thirds seen once. The material sequenced was liver tumor tissue from sampling region 4. Subset indicated: tumor region T4, right-lateral pole. These receptors were collected from a middle-aged man with primary liver carcinoma and hepatitis B virus infection.

This chain connects TRBV11-1 to TRBJ2-7, with TRBD2 as a possible D gene (5 bases). The CDR3 totals 17 residues. The germline V gene encodes CDR1 SGHAT and CDR2 FQDESV (reference sequence). The germline V and J ends were trimmed by 1 base and 0 bases, with 16 bases remaining between them. In DNA, the CDR3 is TGTGCCAGCAGCTTAGGGTCTGCGGGTGAAAGCTCCTACGAGCAGTACTTC. Protein sequence: CASSLGSAGESSYEQYF.

As for this clonotype: The germline gene is not matched at one end of the junction; a read error may be the cause. The rearrangement uses TRBV5-5 and TRBJ2-5, with TRBD1 matching over 7 bases. Germline CDR1 and CDR2: SGHKS and YYEKEE (reference sequence). The CDR3 has 13 residues. This chain's CDR3 is CANTRQGQEAQYF. The CDR3 DNA sequence: TGTGCCAACACCCGACAGGGTCAAGAGGCCCAGTACTTC.

The chain uses TRBV6-1 and TRBJ2-7, with TRBD1 identical over 9 bases. The CDR3 is 13 residues long. V trimming: 4 bases; J trimming: 10 bases; junction bases outside the gene matches: 8. Germline V CDR1 and CDR2: MNHNS, SASEGT. The CDR3 is CASSVTGGGEQYF. Written as DNA, the CDR3 is TGTGCCAGCAGTGTGACAGGGGGGGGCGAACAGTACTTC.